The 10 T cell receptor beta chains below were found in one sample sequenced in a study of shared T cell receptors in the human thymus. Data came from immunoSEQ multiplex PCR; TCRdb stores just in-frame clones and leaves some out. Here the sample spans about 660,000 clones, over 75% being singletons. This sample was shared with a second study, whose subject was human thymus T cells.

Specimen: thymocytes. The source of these receptors is a boy younger than two with a congenital heart defect.

This rearrangement joins TRBV5-1 to TRBJ1-1; TRBD1 matches at 8 bases. The CDR3 covers 13 residues. V lost 9 bases to trimming and J lost 3 bases; unmatched junction nucleotides: 7. The germline gives CDR1 SGHRS, CDR2 YFSETQ. The CDR3 bases are TGCGCCACCCGATCACAGGGGGACACTGAAGCTTTCTTT. Translation gives CATRSQGDTEAFF.

The V gene is TRBV15, the J gene TRBJ1-4; D might be TRBD1 (6 bases). The CDR3 extends over 15 amino acids. From germline, CDR1 is LNHNV and CDR2 YYDKDF (reference sequence). The V end was cut by 6 bases, the J end by 11 bases, with 22 bases between. CDR3 in DNA: TGTGCCACCAGGGTCCAAAGGGGGGGACCCGAGAAACTGTTTTTT. This encodes CATRVQRGGPEKLFF.

The rearrangement uses TRBV28 and TRBJ1-5, with D possibly TRBD1 on 6 matching bases. This CDR3 region has 20 residues. The germline V gene encodes CDR1 MDHEN and CDR2 SYDVKM. V was shortened by 1 base and J by 5 bases, with 27 bases between the two germline ends. CDR3 loop: CASSLFLQPGQRVGDQPQHF. The CDR3 nucleotides read TGTGCCAGCAGTTTATTTCTCCAGCCGGGACAAAGGGTAGGCGATCAGCCCCAGCATTTT.

The chain links TRBV28 to TRBJ1-5; D is possibly TRBD1 (5 bases). This CDR3 has 13 residues. The V end was cut by 3 bases, the J end by 4 bases, with 7 bases between. Germline CDR1 and CDR2: MDHEN and SYDVKM. This CDR3 is CASSFKGNQPQHF. The CDR3 nucleotides read TGTGCCAGCAGTTTTAAGGGGAATCAGCCCCAGCATTTT.

This clone was detected once. The rearrangement links TRBV7-2 to TRBJ1-1; TRBD1 aligns across 7 bases. Germline loops: CDR1 SGHTA, CDR2 FQGNSA. The CDR3 is 14 residues long. Losses at the gene ends were 6 bases for V and 2 bases for J; bases not matched to a gene: 6. CDR3 sequence: CASSQTGVNTEAFF. DNA of the CDR3: TGTGCCAGCAGTCAAACAGGGGTTAACACTGAAGCTTTCTTT.

Regarding this clone: Compared with germline, one end of the junction differs, possibly owing to a read error. The V and J genes are TRBV29-1 and TRBJ2-1; 8 nucleotides agree with TRBD2. The CDR3 has 15 residues. Germline CDR1 reads SQVTM; CDR2 reads ANQGSEA. For the CDR3, the DNA is TGCAGCGTCGAAGGACTAGCCGTGAGTTACAATGAGCAGTTCTTC. Amino acid sequence: CSVEGLAVSYNEQFF.

The chain couples TRBV28 to TRBJ2-7; 11 nucleotides line up with TRBD1. The germline V gene has CDR1 MDHEN and CDR2 SYDVKM. The V gene end was trimmed by 3 bases and the J gene end by 5 bases; junction bases not matched to a gene: 12. The CDR3 is 17 residues long. The CDR3 DNA reads TGTGCCAGCAGTTTTAACGGTAATCCGGGACAGGGGGACGAGCAGTACTTC. This gives the protein CASSFNGNPGQGDEQYF.

This clone was detected a few times. The chain recombines TRBV27 with TRBJ2-7, with 9 bases lining up with TRBD1. This CDR3 comprises 14 residues. The germline CDR1 and CDR2 sequences are MNHEY and SMNVEV (reference sequence). V was clipped by 6 bases and J by 2 bases; unmatched bases: 5. CDR3 nucleotides: TGTGCCAGCAGCCTACAGGGGGCCCCCTACGAGCAGTACTTC. Translated, it gives CASSLQGAPYEQYF.

The rearrangement uses TRBV27 and TRBJ2-5, with 7 positions matching TRBD1. Trimming cost V 4 bases and J 4 bases; bases outside gene matches: 12. Germline loops: CDR1 MNHEY, CDR2 SMNVEV (reference sequence). The CDR3 length is 16 residues. CDR3 nucleotide sequence: TGTGCCAGCAGTTCCGCAGAACAGGGGTTTGGAGAGACCCAGTACTTC. This gives the protein CASSSAEQGFGETQYF.

This chain connects TRBV2 to TRBJ2-5, with D perhaps TRBD2 (6 bases). The CDR3 consists of 15 residues. V lost 6 bases, J lost 5 bases, and 19 bases lay in between. CDR1 and CDR2 (germline): SNHLY, FYNNEI. The CDR3 nucleotides read TGTGCCAGCAGAGGGAGCGGACCGGGGAGGGAGACCCAGTACTTC. Encoded protein: CASRGSGPGRETQYF.